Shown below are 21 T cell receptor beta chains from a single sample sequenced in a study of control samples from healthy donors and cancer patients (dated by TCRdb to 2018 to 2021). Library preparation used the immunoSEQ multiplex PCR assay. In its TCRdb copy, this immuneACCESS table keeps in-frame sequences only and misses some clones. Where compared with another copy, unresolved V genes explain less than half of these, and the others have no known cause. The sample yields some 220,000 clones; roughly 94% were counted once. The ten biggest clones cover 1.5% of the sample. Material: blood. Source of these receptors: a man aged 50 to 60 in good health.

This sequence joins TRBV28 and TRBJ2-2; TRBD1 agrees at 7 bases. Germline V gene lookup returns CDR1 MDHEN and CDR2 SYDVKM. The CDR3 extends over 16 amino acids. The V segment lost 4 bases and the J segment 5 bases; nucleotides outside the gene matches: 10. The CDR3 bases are TGTGCCAGCAGTTCCCAACGACAGGGATGGACCGGGGAGCTGTTTTTT. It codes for CASSSQRQGWTGELFF.

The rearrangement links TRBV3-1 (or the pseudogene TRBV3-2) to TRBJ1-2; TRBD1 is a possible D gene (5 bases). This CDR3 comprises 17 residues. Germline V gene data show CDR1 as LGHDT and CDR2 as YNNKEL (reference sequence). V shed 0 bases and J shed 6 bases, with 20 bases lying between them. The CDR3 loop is CASSQEGGNRIRHGYTF. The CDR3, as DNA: TGTGCCAGCAGCCAAGAGGGGGGGAACAGGATTCGTCATGGCTACACCTTC.

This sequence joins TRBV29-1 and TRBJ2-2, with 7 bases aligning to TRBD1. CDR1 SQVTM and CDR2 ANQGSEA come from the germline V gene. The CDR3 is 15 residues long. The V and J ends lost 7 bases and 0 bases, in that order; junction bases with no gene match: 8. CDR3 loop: CSARGTVSNTGELFF. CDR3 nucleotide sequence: TGCAGCGCCCGAGGGACAGTTTCGAACACCGGGGAGCTGTTTTTT.

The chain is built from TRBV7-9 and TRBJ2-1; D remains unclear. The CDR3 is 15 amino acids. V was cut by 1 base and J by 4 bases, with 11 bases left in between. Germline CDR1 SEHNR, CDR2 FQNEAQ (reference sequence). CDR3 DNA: TGTGCCAGCAGCTTAGTGAAAGGAGAGTACAATGAGCAGTTCTTC. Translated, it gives CASSLVKGEYNEQFF.

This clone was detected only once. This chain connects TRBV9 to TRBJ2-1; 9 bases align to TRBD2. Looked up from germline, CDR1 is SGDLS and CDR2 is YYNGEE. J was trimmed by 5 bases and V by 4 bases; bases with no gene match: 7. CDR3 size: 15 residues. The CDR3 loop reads CASSSQTSGNNEQFF. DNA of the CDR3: TGTGCCAGCAGCTCCCAGACTAGCGGCAACAATGAGCAGTTCTTC.

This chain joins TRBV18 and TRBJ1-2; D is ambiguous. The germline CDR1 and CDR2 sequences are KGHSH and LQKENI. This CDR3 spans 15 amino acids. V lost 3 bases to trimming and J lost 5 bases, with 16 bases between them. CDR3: CASSPTGTTFYGYTF. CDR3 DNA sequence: TGTGCCAGCTCACCTACGGGTACAACCTTTTATGGCTACACCTTC.

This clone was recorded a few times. CDR3 nucleotide sequence: TGTGCCAGTAGAAACAGGGCTGGGGACACTGAAGCTTTCTTT. Protein sequence: CASRNRAGDTEAFF. The gene calls are TRBV19 and TRBJ1-1; D perhaps matches TRBD1 (6 bases). Trimming left V 6 bases short and J 3 bases short, with 14 bases between. The CDR3 is made up of 14 amino acids. Germline V CDR1 and CDR2: LNHDA, SQIVND (reference sequence). Full variable domain (remainder filled in from reference TRBV19 and TRBJ1-1): DGGITQSPKYLFRKEGQNVTLSCEQNLNHDAMYWYRQDPGQGLRLIYYSQIVNDFQKGDIAEGYSVSREKKESFPLTVTSAQKNPTAFYLCASRNRAGDTEAFFGQGTRLTVV.

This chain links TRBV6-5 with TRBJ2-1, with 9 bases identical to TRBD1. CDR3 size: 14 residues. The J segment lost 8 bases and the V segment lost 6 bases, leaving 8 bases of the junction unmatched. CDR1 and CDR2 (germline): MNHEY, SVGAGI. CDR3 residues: CASRPQGASDEQFF. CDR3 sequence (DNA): TGTGCCAGCAGGCCACAGGGGGCGAGCGATGAGCAGTTCTTC.

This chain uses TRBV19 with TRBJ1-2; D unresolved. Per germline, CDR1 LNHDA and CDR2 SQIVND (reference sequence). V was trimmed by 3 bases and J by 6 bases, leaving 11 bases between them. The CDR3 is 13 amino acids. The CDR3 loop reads CASSMRAGNGYTF. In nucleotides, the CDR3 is TGTGCCAGTAGTATGAGGGCGGGGAATGGCTACACCTTC.

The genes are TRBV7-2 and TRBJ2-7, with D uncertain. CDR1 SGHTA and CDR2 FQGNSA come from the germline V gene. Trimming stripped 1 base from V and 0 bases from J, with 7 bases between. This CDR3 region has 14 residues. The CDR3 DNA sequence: TGTGCCAGCAGCTTAGACCTCTCCTCCTACGAGCAGTACTTC. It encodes CASSLDLSSYEQYF. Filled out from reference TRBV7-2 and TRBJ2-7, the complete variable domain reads GAGVSQSPSNKVTEKGKDVELRCDPISGHTALYWYRQSLGQGLEFLIYFQGNSAPDKSGLPSDRFSAERTGGSVSTLTIQRTQQEDSAVYLCASSLDLSSYEQYFGPGTRLTVT.

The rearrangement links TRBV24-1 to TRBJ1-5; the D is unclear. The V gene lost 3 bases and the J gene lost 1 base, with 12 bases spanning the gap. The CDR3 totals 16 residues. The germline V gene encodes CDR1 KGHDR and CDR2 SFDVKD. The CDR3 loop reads CATSDPRVGSNQPQHF. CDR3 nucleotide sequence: TGTGCCACCAGTGATCCTAGGGTAGGGAGCAATCAGCCCCAGCATTTT.

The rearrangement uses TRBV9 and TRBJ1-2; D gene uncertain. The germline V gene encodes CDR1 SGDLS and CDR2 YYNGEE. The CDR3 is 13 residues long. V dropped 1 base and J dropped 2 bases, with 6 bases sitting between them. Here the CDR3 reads CASSVYGNYGYTF. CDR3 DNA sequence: TGTGCCAGCAGCGTATACGGAAACTATGGCTACACCTTC.

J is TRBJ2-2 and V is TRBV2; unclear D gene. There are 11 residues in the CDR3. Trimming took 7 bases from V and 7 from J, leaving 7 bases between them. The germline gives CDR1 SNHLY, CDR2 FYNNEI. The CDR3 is CASTYGGELFF. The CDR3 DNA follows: TGTGCCAGCACCTACGGCGGGGAGCTGTTTTTT.

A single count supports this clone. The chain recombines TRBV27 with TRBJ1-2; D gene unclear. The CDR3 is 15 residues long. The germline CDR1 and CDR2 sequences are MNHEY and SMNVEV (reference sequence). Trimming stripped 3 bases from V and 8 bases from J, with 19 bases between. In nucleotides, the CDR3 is TGTGCCAGCAGTTTGATTGGGTCGGGGATGAGGGGCTACACCTTC. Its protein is CASSLIGSGMRGYTF.

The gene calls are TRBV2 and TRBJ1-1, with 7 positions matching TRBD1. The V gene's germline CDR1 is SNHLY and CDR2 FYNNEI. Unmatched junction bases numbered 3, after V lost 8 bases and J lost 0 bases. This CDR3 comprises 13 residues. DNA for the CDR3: TGTGCCAGCCAGGACAGGATGAACACTGAAGCTTTCTTT. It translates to CASQDRMNTEAFF.

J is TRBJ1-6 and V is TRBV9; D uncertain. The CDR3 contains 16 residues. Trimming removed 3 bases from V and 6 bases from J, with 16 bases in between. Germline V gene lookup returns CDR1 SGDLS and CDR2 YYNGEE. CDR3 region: CASSGQSTGGNSPLHF. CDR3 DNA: TGTGCCAGCAGCGGTCAGTCCACGGGAGGTAATTCACCCCTCCACTTT.

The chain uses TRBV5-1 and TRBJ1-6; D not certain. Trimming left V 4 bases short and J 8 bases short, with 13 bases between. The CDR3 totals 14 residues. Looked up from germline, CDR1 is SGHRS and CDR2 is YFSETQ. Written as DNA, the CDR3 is TGCGCCAGCAGCCTGGGCCTTTTCGATTCACCCCTCCACTTT. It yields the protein CASSLGLFDSPLHF.

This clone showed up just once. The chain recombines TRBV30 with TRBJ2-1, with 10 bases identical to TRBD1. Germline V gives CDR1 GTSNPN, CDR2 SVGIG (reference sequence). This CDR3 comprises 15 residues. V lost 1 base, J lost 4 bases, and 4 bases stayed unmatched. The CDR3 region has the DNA TGTGCCTGGAGTGCCGGGACAGGGGTTTACAATGAGCAGTTCTTC. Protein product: CAWSAGTGVYNEQFF.

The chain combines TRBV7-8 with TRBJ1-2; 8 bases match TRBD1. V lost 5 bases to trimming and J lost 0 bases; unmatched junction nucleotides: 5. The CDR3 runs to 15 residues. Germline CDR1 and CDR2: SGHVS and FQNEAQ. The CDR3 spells CASSARGQTNYGYTF. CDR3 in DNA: TGTGCCAGCAGCGCCAGGGGGCAAACTAACTATGGCTACACCTTC.

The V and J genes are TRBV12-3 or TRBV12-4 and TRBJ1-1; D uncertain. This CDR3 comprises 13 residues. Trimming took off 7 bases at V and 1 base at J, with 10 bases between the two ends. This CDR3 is CASNPDGNTEAFF. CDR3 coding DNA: TGTGCCAGCAATCCGGACGGGAACACTGAAGCTTTCTTT.

The CDR3 sequence: CASLTTGGSPYEQYV. CDR3 nucleotide sequence: TGTGCCAGCTTAACGACAGGGGGGAGCCCCTACGAGCAGTACGTC. The chain combines TRBV5-6 with TRBJ2-7; TRBD1 aligns across 9 bases. V dropped 7 bases and J dropped 2; count of bases not matched to a gene: 10. Germline CDR1 SGHDT, CDR2 YYEEEE. This CDR3 is built from 15 residues.